This TCR beta chain was identified in a study of beta chain features in type 1 diabetes. Germline CDR1 is SGHTA and CDR2 is FQGTGA. The CDR3 runs 13 residues. Trimming pared 3 bases from V and 5 bases from J, leaving 9 bases between. Expressed TCRB transcripts got sequenced, as all isolated RNA was reverse transcribed. Using immunoSEQ multiplex PCR, the repertoire was profiled, and TCRdb retains in-frame clones only, with some absent. The data hold approximately 170,000 clones, with just over 9% observed a single time. The chain is built from TRBV7-3 and TRBJ2-3, with D possibly TRBD2 on 6 matching bases. The sequenced material came from central memory CD4+ T cells from blood. The clonotype originates from a woman between 18 and 29 years old in good health. CDR3 nucleotide sequence: TGTGCCAGCAGCTTCTACGGGGGAGATACGCAGTATTTT. Protein: CASSFYGGDTQYF.